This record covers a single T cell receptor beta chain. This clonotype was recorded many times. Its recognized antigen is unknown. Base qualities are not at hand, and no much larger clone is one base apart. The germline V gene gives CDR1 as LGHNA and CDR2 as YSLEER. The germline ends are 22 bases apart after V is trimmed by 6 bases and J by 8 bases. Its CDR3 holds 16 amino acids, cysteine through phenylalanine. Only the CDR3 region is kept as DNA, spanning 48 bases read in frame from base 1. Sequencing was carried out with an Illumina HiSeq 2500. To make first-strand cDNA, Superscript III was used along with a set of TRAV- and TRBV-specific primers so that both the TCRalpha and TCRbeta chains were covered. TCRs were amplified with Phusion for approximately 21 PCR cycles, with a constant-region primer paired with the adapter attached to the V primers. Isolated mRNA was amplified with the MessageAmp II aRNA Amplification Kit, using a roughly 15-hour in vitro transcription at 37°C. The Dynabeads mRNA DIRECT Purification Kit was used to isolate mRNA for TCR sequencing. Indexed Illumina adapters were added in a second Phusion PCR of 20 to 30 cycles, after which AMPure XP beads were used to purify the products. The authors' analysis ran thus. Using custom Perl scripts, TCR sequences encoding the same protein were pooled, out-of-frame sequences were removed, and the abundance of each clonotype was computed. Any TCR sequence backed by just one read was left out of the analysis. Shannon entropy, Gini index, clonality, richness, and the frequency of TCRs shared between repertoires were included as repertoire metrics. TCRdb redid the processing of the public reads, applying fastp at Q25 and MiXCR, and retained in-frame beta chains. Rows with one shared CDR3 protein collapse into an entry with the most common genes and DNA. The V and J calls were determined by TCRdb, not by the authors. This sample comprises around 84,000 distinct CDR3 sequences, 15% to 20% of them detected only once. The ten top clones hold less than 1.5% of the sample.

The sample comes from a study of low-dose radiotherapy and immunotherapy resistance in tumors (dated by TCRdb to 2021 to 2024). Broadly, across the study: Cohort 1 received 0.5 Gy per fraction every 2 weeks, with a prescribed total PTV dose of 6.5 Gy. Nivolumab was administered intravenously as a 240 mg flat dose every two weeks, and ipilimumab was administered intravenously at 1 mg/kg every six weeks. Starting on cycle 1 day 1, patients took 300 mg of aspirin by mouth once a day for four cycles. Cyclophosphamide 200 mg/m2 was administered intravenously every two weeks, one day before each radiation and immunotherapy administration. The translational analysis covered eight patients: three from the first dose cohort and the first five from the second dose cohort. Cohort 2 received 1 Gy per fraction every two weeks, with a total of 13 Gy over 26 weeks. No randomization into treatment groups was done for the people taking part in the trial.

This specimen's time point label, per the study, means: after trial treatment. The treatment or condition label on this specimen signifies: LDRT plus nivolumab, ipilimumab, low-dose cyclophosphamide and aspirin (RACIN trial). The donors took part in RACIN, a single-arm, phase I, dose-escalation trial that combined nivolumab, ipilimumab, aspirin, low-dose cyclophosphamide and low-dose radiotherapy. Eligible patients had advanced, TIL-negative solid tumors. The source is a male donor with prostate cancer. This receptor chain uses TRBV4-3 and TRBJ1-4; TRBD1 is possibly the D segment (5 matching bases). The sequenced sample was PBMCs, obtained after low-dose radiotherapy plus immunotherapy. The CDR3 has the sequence CASSLEARVVDEKLFF. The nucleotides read TGCGCCAGCAGTCTCGAGGCCAGGGTGGTCGACGAAAAACTGTTTTTT.